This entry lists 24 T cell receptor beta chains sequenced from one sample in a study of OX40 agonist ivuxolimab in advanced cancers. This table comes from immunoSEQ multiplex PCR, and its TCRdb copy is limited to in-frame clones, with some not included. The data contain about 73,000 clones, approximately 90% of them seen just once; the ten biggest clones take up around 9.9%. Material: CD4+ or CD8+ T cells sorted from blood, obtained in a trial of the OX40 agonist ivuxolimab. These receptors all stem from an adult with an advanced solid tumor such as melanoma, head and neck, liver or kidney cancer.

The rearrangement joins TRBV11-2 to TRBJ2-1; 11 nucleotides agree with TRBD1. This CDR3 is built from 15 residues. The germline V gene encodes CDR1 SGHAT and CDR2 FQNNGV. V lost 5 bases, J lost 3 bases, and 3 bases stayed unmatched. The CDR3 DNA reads TGTGCCAGCAGCCTGGGACAGGGGGTCTACAATGAGCAGTTCTTC. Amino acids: CASSLGQGVYNEQFF.

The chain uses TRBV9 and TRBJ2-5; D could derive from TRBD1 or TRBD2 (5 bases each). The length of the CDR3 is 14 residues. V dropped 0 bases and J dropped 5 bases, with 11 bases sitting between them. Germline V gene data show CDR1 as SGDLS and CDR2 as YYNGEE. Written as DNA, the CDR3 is TGTGCCAGCAGCGTAGGATGGGGCGGGGAGACCCAGTACTTC. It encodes CASSVGWGGETQYF.

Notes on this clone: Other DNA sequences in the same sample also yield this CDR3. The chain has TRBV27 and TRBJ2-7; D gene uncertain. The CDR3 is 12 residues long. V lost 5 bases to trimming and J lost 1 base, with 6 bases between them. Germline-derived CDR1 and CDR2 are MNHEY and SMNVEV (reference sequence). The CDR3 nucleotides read TGTGCCAGCAGTCCAGGTTCCTACGAGCAGTACTTC. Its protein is CASSPGSYEQYF.

The DNA of the CDR3 is TGTGCCAGCAGCGGTTTCACTAGCGTTGAGCAGTTCTTC. Protein: CASSGFTSVEQFF. The V and J genes are TRBV9 and TRBJ2-1; 7 nucleotides align to TRBD2. The CDR3 runs to 13 residues. Germline-derived CDR1 and CDR2 are SGDLS and YYNGEE. V dropped 3 bases and J dropped 9; count of bases not matched to a gene: 6.

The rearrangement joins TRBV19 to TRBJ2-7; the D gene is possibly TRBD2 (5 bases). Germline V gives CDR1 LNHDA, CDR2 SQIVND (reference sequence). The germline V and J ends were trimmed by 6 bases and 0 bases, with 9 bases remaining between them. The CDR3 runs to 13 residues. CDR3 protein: CASRETSSYEQYF. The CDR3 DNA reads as TGTGCCAGTAGGGAAACTAGCTCCTACGAGCAGTACTTC.

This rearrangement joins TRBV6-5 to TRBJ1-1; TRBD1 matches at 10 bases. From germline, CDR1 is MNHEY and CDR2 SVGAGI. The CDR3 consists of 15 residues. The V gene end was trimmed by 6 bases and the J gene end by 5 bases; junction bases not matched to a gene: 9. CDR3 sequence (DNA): TGTGCCAGCAGAGGGACAGGGGAATCTGGGACTGAAGCTTTCTTT. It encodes CASRGTGESGTEAFF.

The CDR3 spells CASASDPFEQFF. The CDR3, as DNA: TGTGCCAGCGCGTCGGACCCCTTCGAGCAGTTCTTC. The chain is built from TRBV9 and TRBJ2-1, with D uncertain. The CDR3 is 12 residues long. V lost 7 bases, J lost 10 bases, and 15 bases lay in between. Germline V gives CDR1 SGDLS, CDR2 YYNGEE.

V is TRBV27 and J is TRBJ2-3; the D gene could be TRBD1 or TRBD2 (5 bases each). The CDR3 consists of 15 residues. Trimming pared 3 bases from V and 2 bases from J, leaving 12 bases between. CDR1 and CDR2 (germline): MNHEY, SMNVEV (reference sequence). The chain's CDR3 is CASSFLGPVTDTQYF. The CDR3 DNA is TGTGCCAGCAGTTTTCTGGGACCTGTCACAGATACGCAGTATTTT.

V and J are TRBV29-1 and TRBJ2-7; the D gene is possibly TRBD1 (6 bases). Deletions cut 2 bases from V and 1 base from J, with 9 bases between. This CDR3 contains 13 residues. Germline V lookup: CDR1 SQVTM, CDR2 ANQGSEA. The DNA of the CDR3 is TGCAGCGTTGAACAGGGGATTTCCTACGAGCAGTACTTC. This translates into CSVEQGISYEQYF.

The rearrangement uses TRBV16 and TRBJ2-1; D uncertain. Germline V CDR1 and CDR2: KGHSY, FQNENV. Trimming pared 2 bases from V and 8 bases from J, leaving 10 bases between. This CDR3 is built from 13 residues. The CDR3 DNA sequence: TGTGCCAGCAGCCAAGACGACCTGGATGAGCAGTTCTTC. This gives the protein CASSQDDLDEQFF.

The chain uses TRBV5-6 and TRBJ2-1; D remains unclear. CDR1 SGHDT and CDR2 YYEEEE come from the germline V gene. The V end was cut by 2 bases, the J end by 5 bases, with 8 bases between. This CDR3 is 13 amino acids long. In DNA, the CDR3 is TGTGCCAGCAGCTTCCTACCGCACAATGAGCAGTTCTTC. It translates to CASSFLPHNEQFF.

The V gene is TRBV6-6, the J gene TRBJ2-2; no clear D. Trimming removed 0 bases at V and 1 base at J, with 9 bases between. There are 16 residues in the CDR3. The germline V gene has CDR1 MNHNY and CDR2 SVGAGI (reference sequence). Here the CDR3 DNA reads TGTGCCAGCAGTTACTCGAAGGCAGGGAACACCGGGGAGCTGTTTTTT. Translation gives CASSYSKAGNTGELFF.

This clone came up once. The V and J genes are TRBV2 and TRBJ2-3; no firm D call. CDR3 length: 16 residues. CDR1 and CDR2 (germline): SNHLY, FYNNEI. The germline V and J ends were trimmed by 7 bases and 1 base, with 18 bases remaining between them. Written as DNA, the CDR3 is TGTGCCAGCACCAAGATATTAGCTGGTGGCACAGATACGCAGTATTTT. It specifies CASTKILAGGTDTQYF.

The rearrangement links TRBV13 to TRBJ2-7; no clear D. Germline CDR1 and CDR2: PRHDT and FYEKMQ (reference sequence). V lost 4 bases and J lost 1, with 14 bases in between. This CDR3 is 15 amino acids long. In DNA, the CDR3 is TGTGCCAGCAGCTCCCTGACCTTACCGTCCTACGAGCAGTACTTC. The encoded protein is CASSSLTLPSYEQYF.

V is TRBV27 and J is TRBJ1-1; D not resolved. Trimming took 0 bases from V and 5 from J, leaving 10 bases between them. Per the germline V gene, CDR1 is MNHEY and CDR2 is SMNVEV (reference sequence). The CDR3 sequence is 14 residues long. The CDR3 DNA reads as TGTGCCAGCAGTTTATCGCGGGGAGGGACTGAAGCTTTCTTT. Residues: CASSLSRGGTEAFF.

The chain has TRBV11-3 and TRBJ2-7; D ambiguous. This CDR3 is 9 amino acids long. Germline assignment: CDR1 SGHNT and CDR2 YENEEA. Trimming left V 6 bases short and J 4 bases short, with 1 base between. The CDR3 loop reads CASSYEQYF. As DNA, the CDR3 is TGTGCCAGCAGTTACGAGCAGTACTTC.

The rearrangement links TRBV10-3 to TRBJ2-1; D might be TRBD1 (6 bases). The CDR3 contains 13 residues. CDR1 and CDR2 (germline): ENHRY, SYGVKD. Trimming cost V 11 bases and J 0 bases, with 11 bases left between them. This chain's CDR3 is CASTGDSYNEQFF. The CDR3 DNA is TGTGCCTCGACAGGTGACTCCTACAATGAGCAGTTCTTC.

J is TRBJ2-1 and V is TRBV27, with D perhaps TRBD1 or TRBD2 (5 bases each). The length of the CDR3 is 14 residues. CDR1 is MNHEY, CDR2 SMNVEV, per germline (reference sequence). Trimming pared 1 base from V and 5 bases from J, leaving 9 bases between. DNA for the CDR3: TGTGCCAGCAGTTTATGGATGGGGGACAATGAGCAGTTCTTC. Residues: CASSLWMGDNEQFF.

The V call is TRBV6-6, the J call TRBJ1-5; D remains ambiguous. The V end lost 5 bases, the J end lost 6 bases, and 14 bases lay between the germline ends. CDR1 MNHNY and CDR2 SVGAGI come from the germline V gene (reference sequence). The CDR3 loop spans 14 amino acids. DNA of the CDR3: TGTGCCAGCAGTAGACGGGAGGGAAGTCAGCCCCAGCATTTT. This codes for CASSRREGSQPQHF.

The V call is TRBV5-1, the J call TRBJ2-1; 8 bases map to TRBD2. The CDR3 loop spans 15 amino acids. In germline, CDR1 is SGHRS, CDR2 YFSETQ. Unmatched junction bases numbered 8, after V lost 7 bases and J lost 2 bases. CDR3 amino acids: CASEAGVNTYNEQFF. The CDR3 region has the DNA TGCGCCAGCGAAGCGGGGGTAAATACCTACAATGAGCAGTTCTTC.

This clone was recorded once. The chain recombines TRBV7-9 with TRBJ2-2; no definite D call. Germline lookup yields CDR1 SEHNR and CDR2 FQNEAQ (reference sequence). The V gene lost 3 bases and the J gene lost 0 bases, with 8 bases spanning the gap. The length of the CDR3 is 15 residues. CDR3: CASSFQNSNTGELFF. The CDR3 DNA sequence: TGTGCCAGCAGCTTTCAGAATTCGAACACCGGGGAGCTGTTTTTT.

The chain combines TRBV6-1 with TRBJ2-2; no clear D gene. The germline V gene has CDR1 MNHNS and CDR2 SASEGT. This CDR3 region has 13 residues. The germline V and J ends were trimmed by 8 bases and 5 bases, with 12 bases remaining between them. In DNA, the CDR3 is TGTGCCAGCTTACGGGTATTAACCGGGGAGCTGTTTTTT. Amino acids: CASLRVLTGELFF.

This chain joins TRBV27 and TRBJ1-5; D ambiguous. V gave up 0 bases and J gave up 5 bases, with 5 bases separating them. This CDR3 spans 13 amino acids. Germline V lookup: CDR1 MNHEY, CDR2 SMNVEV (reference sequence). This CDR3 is CASSLSLHQPQHF. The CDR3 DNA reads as TGTGCCAGCAGTTTATCCCTCCATCAGCCCCAGCATTTT.

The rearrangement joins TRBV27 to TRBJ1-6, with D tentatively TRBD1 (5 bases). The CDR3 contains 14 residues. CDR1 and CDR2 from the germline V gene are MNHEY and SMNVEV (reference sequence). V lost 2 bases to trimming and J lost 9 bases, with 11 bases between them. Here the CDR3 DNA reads TGTGCCAGCAGTTTAGGGACCAGGCCTTCACCCCTCCACTTT. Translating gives CASSLGTRPSPLHF.